The source of this TCR beta chain is a study of beta chain features in type 1 diabetes. The single heparinised draw taken from each donor contained around 100 mL of blood on average. Sequencing targeted expressed TCRB transcripts, as all isolated RNA had been reverse transcribed. The table came from immunoSEQ multiplex PCR; TCRdb's copy has only in-frame clones and leaves some out. Of hundreds of thousands of clones in the sample, about a sixth were seen once. CDR1 and CDR2 from the germline V gene are MGHDK and SYGVNS. The V and J ends lost 7 bases and 5 bases, in that order; junction bases with no gene match: 9. This CDR3 contains 15 residues.

The sequencing sample was made of naive CD4+ T cells from blood. The V gene is TRBV25-1, the J gene TRBJ2-5, with 11 bases matching TRBD2. The sequence was collected from a man aged 18 to 35 in good health. The CDR3 DNA reads as TGTGCCAGCAATCCAGGACTAGCGGGTTTGGAGACCCAGTACTTC. Its translation: CASNPGLAGLETQYF.